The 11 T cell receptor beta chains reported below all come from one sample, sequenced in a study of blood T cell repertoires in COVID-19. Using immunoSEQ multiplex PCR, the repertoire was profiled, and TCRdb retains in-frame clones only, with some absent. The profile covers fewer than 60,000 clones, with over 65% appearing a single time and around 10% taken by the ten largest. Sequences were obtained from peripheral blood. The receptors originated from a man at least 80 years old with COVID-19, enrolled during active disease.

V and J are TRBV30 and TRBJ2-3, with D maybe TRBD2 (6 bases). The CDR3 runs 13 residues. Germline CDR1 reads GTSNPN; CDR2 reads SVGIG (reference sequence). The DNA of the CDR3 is TGTGCGCGGGGTAGCGGAGGTGCAGATACGCAGTATTTT. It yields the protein CARGSGGADTQYF. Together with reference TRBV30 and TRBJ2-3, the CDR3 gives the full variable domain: SQTIHQWPATLVQPVGSPLSLECTVEGTSNPNLYWYRQAAGRGLQLLFYSVGIGQISSEVPQNLSASRPQDRQFILSSKKLLLSDSGFYLCARGSGGADTQYFGPGTRLTVL.

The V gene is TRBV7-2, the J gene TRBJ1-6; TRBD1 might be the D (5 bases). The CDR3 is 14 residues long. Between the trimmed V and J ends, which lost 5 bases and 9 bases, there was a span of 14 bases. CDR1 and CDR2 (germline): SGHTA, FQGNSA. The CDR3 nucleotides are TGTGCCAGCAGCCCTAGGGAGGGACGTTCACCCCTCCACTTT. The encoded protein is CASSPREGRSPLHF. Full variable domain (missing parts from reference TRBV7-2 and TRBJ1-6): GAGVSQSPSNKVTEKGKDVELRCDPISGHTALYWYRQSLGQGLEFLIYFQGNSAPDKSGLPSDRFSAERTGGSVSTLTIQRTQQEDSAVYLCASSPREGRSPLHFGNGTRLTVT.

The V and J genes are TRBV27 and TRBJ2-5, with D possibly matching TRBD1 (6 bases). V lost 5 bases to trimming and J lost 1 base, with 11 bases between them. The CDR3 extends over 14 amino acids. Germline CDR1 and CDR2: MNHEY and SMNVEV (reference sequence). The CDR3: CASSPRDIQETQYF. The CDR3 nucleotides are TGTGCCAGCAGTCCCAGGGACATCCAAGAGACCCAGTACTTC.

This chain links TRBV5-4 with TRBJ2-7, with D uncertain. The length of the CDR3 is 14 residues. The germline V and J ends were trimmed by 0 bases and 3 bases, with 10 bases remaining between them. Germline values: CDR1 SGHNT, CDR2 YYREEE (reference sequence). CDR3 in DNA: TGTGCCAGCAGCTTGGCTGGGCTGCGCTACGAGCAGTACGTC. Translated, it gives CASSLAGLRYEQYV.

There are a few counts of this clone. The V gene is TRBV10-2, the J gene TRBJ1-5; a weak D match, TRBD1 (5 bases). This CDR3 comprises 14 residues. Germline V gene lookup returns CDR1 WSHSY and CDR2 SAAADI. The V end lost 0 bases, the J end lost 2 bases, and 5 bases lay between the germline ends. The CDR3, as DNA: TGCGCCAGCAGTGAGTCAGGGGGCAATCAGCCCCAGCATTTT. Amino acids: CASSESGGNQPQHF.

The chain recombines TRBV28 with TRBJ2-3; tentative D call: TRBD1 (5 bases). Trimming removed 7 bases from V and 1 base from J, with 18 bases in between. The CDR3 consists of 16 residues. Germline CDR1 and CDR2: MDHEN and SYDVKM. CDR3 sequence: CASKTLSGAGTDTQYF. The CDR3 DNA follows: TGTGCCAGCAAAACATTGAGTGGGGCGGGCACAGATACGCAGTATTTT.

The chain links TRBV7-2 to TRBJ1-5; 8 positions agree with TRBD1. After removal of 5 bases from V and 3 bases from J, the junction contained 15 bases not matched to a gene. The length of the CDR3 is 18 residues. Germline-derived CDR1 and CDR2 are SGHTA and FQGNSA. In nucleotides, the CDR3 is TGTGCCAGCAGCGAGCCCTCCGGACAGGGTATTTTCAATCAGCCCCAGCATTTT. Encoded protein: CASSEPSGQGIFNQPQHF. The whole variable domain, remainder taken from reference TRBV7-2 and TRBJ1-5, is GAGVSQSPSNKVTEKGKDVELRCDPISGHTALYWYRQSLGQGLEFLIYFQGNSAPDKSGLPSDRFSAERTGGSVSTLTIQRTQQEDSAVYLCASSEPSGQGIFNQPQHFGDGTRLSIL.

The CDR3 loop reads CASSFGQGSYNEQFF. The CDR3 DNA is TGTGCCAGCAGTTTTGGACAGGGCTCCTACAATGAGCAGTTCTTC. The chain carries TRBV6-2 or TRBV6-3 and TRBJ2-1; 8 bases agree with TRBD1. This CDR3 region has 15 residues. The trim removed 4 bases at V and 0 bases at J, leaving 2 bases unmatched. Germline lookup yields CDR1 MNHEY and CDR2 SVGEGT.

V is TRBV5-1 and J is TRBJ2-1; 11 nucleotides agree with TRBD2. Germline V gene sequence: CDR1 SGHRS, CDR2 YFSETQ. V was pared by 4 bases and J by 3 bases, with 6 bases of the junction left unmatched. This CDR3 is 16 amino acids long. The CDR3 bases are TGCGCCAGCAGCCCGGATGGACTAGCGGGCTACAATGAGCAGTTCTTC. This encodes CASSPDGLAGYNEQFF.

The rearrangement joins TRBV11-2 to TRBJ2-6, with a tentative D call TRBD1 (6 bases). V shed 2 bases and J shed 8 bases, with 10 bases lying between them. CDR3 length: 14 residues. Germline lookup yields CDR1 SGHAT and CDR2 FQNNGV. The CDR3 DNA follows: TGTGCCAGCAGCTTATTTCAGGGGACCAACGTCCTGACTTTC. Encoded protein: CASSLFQGTNVLTF. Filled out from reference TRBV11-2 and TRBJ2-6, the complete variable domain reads EAGVAQSPRYKIIEKRQSVAFWCNPISGHATLYWYQQILGQGPKLLIQFQNNGVVDDSQLPKDRFSAERLKGVDSTLKIQPAKLEDSAVYLCASSLFQGTNVLTFGAGSRLTVL.

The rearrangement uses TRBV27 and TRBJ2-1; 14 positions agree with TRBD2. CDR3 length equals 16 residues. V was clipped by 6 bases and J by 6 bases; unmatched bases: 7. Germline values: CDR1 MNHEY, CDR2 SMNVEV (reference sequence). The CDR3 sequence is CASRKGLAGGSNEQFF. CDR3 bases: TGTGCCAGCAGAAAAGGACTAGCGGGGGGTTCCAATGAGCAGTTCTTC.